A single sample gave rise to the 17 T cell receptor beta chains below, sequenced in a study of blood T cell repertoires in COVID-19 (dated by TCRdb to 2020 to 2021). Receptor amplification or capture employed the immunoSEQ multiplex PCR assay. This immuneACCESS table, as held by TCRdb, lists in-frame sequences with V and J called but not all clones. Of the missing ones, under half trace to an unresolved V gene in checked studies; the others have no known cause. In all, the sample holds about 220,000 clones, and around 81% of those were seen once. The ten most abundant clones make up 2% to 2.5% of the sample. The sample comprised peripheral blood. The receptors were sampled from a woman aged 55 to 70 with acute or convalescent COVID-19.

The rearrangement links TRBV6-5 to TRBJ1-2; weak D call: TRBD1 (5 bases). V was shortened by 5 bases and J by 8 bases, with 12 bases between the two germline ends. The germline V gene encodes CDR1 MNHEY and CDR2 SVGAGI. CDR3 length: 12 residues. This CDR3 reads CASSHGGLGYTF. The CDR3 nucleotides are TGTGCCAGCAGTCACGGGGGGTTGGGCTACACCTTC.

The chain joins TRBV29-1 to TRBJ2-1; D unresolved. The CDR3 has 14 amino acids. Between the trimmed V and J ends, which lost 6 bases and 9 bases, there was a span of 21 bases. Germline CDR1 reads SQVTM; CDR2 reads ANQGSEA. CDR3 sequence reads: CSVIPGQRGGEQFF. CDR3 sequence (DNA): TGCAGCGTGATACCGGGTCAACGTGGTGGTGAGCAGTTCTTC.

The chain links TRBV5-4 to TRBJ1-1; 10 bases are shared with TRBD1. The CDR3 extends over 17 amino acids. Germline-derived CDR1 and CDR2 are SGHNT and YYREEE (reference sequence). V was clipped by 4 bases and J by 10 bases; unmatched bases: 19. CDR3: CASSRSAGTGVAKSAFF. CDR3 nucleotide sequence: TGTGCCAGCAGCAGAAGTGCCGGGACAGGGGTTGCTAAGTCAGCTTTCTTT.

The gene calls are TRBV7-9 and TRBJ1-5; tentatively, D is TRBD1 (6 bases). The ends were cut back, 5 bases at V and 5 bases at J, with 13 bases in the middle. CDR3 length equals 14 residues. Germline V CDR1 and CDR2: SEHNR, FQNEAQ (reference sequence). The CDR3 DNA reads TGTGCCAGCAGCGCAGCGCAGGGGTATCAGCCCCAGCATTTT. Residues: CASSAAQGYQPQHF.

The rearrangement links TRBV2 to TRBJ2-3; D perhaps matches TRBD2 (6 bases). Trimming pared 6 bases from V and 2 bases from J, leaving 9 bases between. Germline V gives CDR1 SNHLY, CDR2 FYNNEI. The CDR3 consists of 13 residues. The DNA for the CDR3 is TGTGCCAGCAGCTGGGGACTCACAGATACGCAGTATTTT. Translation gives CASSWGLTDTQYF. The variable domain in full, with the rest retrieved from reference TRBV2 and TRBJ2-3, is EPEVTQTPSHQVTQMGQEVILRCVPISNHLYFYWYRQILGQKVEFLVSFYNNEISEKSEIFDDQFSVERPDGSNFTLKIRSTKLEDSAMYFCASSWGLTDTQYFGPGTRLTVL.

In this sample, this clone turned up once. CDR3 residues: CASSHRSEPYNEQFF. The CDR3 nucleotides read TGTGCCAGCAGCCACCGGAGCGAACCATACAATGAGCAGTTCTTC. The chain has TRBV9 and TRBJ2-1; D ambiguous. Trimming shortened V by 4 bases and J by 4 bases, and 15 bases separated the two germline ends. This CDR3 is 15 amino acids long. The germline V gene encodes CDR1 SGDLS and CDR2 YYNGEE.

The genes are TRBV28 and TRBJ1-5; 9 bases line up with TRBD1. This CDR3 is 18 amino acids long. V was clipped by 5 bases and J by 0 bases; unmatched bases: 11. CDR1 is MDHEN and CDR2 is SYDVKM in the germline V gene. CDR3 nucleotides: TGTGCCAGCAGTCGACCGGGACAGGGAGCATATAGCAATCAGCCCCAGCATTTT. Translating gives CASSRPGQGAYSNQPQHF.

The rearrangement links TRBV6-1 to TRBJ1-6; TRBD1 matches at 8 bases. This CDR3 region has 16 residues. The V and J ends lost 2 bases and 8 bases, in that order; junction bases with no gene match: 8. Germline loops: CDR1 MNHNS, CDR2 SASEGT. The CDR3: CASSEFRGRLDSPLHF. The CDR3 DNA reads as TGTGCCAGCAGTGAATTCAGGGGGCGGCTAGATTCACCCCTCCACTTT.

This clone was counted between two and nine times. The chain is built from TRBV11-2 and TRBJ2-7; TRBD2 is a possible D gene (6 bases). This CDR3 comprises 12 residues. V shed 8 bases and J shed 1 base, with 9 bases lying between them. CDR1 and CDR2 from the germline V gene are SGHAT and FQNNGV. The CDR3, as DNA: TGTGCCAGCGGAGGGACGTCCTACGAGCAGTACTTC. Translated, it gives CASGGTSYEQYF.

The chain has TRBV5-4 and TRBJ2-2; TRBD2 matches 14 bases. The CDR3 is made up of 16 amino acids. V shed 4 bases and J 6 bases; nucleotides not matched to a gene: 5. Germline loops: CDR1 SGHNT, CDR2 YYREEE (reference sequence). The CDR3 DNA follows: TGTGCCAGCAGCCGAATGACTAGCGGGGGGGCCGGGGAGCTGTTTTTT. It yields the protein CASSRMTSGGAGELFF.

The chain carries TRBV4-2 and TRBJ1-3; D is possibly TRBD1 (5 bases). Germline lookup yields CDR1 LGHNA and CDR2 YNFKEQ. This CDR3 spans 16 amino acids. The V gene lost 0 bases and the J gene lost 2 bases, with 11 bases spanning the gap. In DNA, the CDR3 is TGTGCCAGCAGCCAAGATAGGGCAGGGACTGGAAACACCATATATTTT. It encodes CASSQDRAGTGNTIYF.

V and J are TRBV4-1 and TRBJ2-2, with 12 bases identical to TRBD2. After removal of 1 base from V and 7 bases from J, the junction contained 4 bases not matched to a gene. CDR3 length: 16 residues. Germline V lookup: CDR1 MGHRA, CDR2 YSYEKL. In nucleotides, the CDR3 is TGCGCCAGCAGCCAAGCGTCTAGCGGGGGGGACGGGGAGCTGTTTTTT. This gives the protein CASSQASSGGDGELFF.

V gene TRBV9 combines with J gene TRBJ2-5, with 8 bases matching TRBD2. This CDR3 has 15 residues. Germline-derived CDR1 and CDR2 are SGDLS and YYNGEE. Trimming at V came to 1 base and at J to 1 base, leaving 3 bases not matched to a gene. CDR3 DNA: TGTGCCAGCAGCGTATCGGGAGGGTCCCAAGAGACCCAGTACTTC. Translated, it gives CASSVSGGSQETQYF.

V and J are TRBV7-2 and TRBJ2-3, with D possibly matching TRBD2 (5 bases). CDR3 size: 13 residues. V was clipped by 10 bases and J by 12 bases, with 23 bases between them. From germline, CDR1 is SGHTA and CDR2 FQGNSA. CDR3 bases: TGTGCCACGAAATCGATGAGCGGAGCAAGCCAGTATTTT. Protein product: CATKSMSGASQYF.

The V gene is TRBV15, the J gene TRBJ1-5, with a possible D match to TRBD1 (5 bases). V was cut by 0 bases and J by 4 bases, with 10 bases left in between. CDR1 and CDR2 (germline): LNHNV, YYDKDF (reference sequence). CDR3 size: 15 residues. Here the CDR3 reads CATSRDVRQNQPQHF. DNA for the CDR3: TGTGCCACCAGCAGAGATGTGAGACAGAATCAGCCCCAGCATTTT.

V gene TRBV4-2 combines with J gene TRBJ2-1, with TRBD2 matching over 7 bases. The germline gives CDR1 LGHNA, CDR2 YNFKEQ. This CDR3 comprises 16 residues. After removal of 4 bases from V and 5 bases from J, the junction contained 11 bases not matched to a gene. In nucleotides, the CDR3 is TGTGCCAGCAGCCTTGCCGCGGGACTACCTCACAATGAGCAGTTCTTC. Translation: CASSLAAGLPHNEQFF.

The rearrangement joins TRBV7-9 to TRBJ2-2; 7 positions agree with TRBD1. CDR3 length: 15 amino acids. Germline V lookup: CDR1 SEHNR, CDR2 FQNEAQ (reference sequence). Unmatched junction bases numbered 8, after V lost 5 bases and J lost 5 bases. CDR3 coding DNA: TGTGCCAGCAGCCCGGGACAGCCGATGACCGGGGAGCTGTTTTTT. Translating gives CASSPGQPMTGELFF.